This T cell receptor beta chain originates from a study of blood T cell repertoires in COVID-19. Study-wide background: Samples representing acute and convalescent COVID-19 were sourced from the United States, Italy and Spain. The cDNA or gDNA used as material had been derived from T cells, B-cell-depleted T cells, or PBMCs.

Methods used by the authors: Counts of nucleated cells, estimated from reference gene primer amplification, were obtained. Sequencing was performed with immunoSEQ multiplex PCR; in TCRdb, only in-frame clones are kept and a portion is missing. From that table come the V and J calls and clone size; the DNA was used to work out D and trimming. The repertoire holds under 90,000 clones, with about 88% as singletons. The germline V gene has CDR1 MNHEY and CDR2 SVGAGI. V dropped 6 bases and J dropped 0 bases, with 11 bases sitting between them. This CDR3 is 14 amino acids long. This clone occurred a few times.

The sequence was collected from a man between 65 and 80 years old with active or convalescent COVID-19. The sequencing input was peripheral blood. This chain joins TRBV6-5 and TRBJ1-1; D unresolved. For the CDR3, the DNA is TGTGCCAGCAGAATGGGCGGGATGAACACTGAAGCTTTCTTT. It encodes CASRMGGMNTEAFF.